A single sample gave rise to the 26 T cell receptor beta chains below, sequenced in a study of T cell repertoires in cytomegalovirus infection. TCRdb independently ran MiXCR on the reads; one entry per CDR3 protein. Among hundreds of thousands of distinct CDR3 sequences, roughly 24% were seen once, and the ten largest hold 8%. The source material was CD8+ T cells from PBMCs. These receptors were obtained from a human donor in good health (CMV status not recorded). Some clones in this sample may be carry-over from other donors' samples.

The genes are TRBV5-6 and TRBJ2-7; unclear D gene. The CDR3 is made up of 15 amino acids. CDR1 is SGHDT and CDR2 is YYEEEE in the germline V gene. Trimming took off 0 bases at V and 3 bases at J, with 13 bases between the two ends. CDR3 nucleotides: TGTGCCAGCAGCTTGGGACACCGGGTTCTCTACGAGCAGTACGTC. Protein product: CASSLGHRVLYEQYV.

Concerning this clonotype: This may arise from a read error, as a much more abundant clone is one base away. This rearrangement joins TRBV7-6 to TRBJ2-1, with TRBD2 identical over 8 bases. CDR3 length equals 15 residues. CDR1 and CDR2 from the germline V gene are SGHVS and FNYEAQ. The CDR3 reads CVSSPRGGRGNEQFF. CDR3 in DNA: TGTGTCAGCAGCCCACGGGGGGGCCGGGGAAATGAGCAGTTCTTC.

The sample holds many counts of this clonotype. The chain has TRBV14 and TRBJ1-1; D remains unclear. The CDR3 is 11 residues long. Per germline, CDR1 SGHDN and CDR2 FVKESK. Trimming cost V 3 bases and J 4 bases, with 3 bases left between them. DNA of the CDR3: TGTGCCAGCAGCCAGACCACTGAAGCTTTCTTT. It yields the protein CASSQTTEAFF.

This clonotype was seen more than once but under ten times. This chain links TRBV19 with TRBJ1-1; tentatively, D is TRBD1 (5 bases). Per the germline V gene, CDR1 is LNHDA and CDR2 is SQIVND (reference sequence). The CDR3 has 13 residues. Trimming stripped 8 bases from V and 2 bases from J, with 12 bases between. The CDR3 sequence: CASFPGGNTEAFF. CDR3 in DNA: TGTGCCAGTTTCCCTGGGGGAAACACTGAAGCTTTCTTT.

This chain connects TRBV6-2 or TRBV6-3 to TRBJ1-5; the D is unclear. V gave up 4 bases and J gave up 5 bases, with 18 bases separating them. The CDR3 loop spans 16 amino acids. The germline V gene has CDR1 MNHEY and CDR2 SVGEGT. In nucleotides, the CDR3 is TGTGCCAGCAGTTTTGGGTGGGTCGATCTAGATCAGCCCCAGCATTTT. Protein product: CASSFGWVDLDQPQHF.

The CDR3 loop is CASSLGGESYEQYV. The DNA for the CDR3 is TGTGCCAGCAGCTTAGGGGGGGAATCCTACGAGCAGTACGTC. The chain couples TRBV7-6 to TRBJ2-7; D might be TRBD2 (6 bases). Germline-derived CDR1 and CDR2 are SGHVS and FNYEAQ. The ends were cut back, 1 base at V and 1 base at J, with 8 bases in the middle. The CDR3 sequence is 14 residues long.

This clonotype was seen many times. This chain links TRBV28 with TRBJ1-3; 7 nucleotides line up with TRBD1. V shed 6 bases and J 0 bases; nucleotides not matched to a gene: 8. This CDR3 spans 16 amino acids. Germline V gives CDR1 MDHEN, CDR2 SYDVKM. Here the CDR3 DNA reads TGTGCCAGCAGCCTCCCGACAGGGTTCTCTGGAAACACCATATATTTT. It codes for CASSLPTGFSGNTIYF.

This clonotype was counted a few times. The chain employs TRBV5-5 and TRBJ2-1; D gene ambiguous. The CDR3 contains 15 residues. Germline CDR1 and CDR2: SGHKS and YYEKEE (reference sequence). V lost 4 bases to trimming and J lost 0 bases, with 11 bases between them. CDR3 protein: CASSIFESSYNEQFF. The CDR3 coding sequence is TGTGCCAGCAGCATCTTCGAGAGCTCCTACAATGAGCAGTTCTTC.

The chain is built from TRBV6-2 or TRBV6-3 and TRBJ2-1; TRBD2 agrees at 16 bases. CDR3 length: 17 residues. Trimming at V came to 3 bases and at J to 5 bases, leaving 4 bases not matched to a gene. The V gene's germline CDR1 is MNHEY and CDR2 SVGEGT. The CDR3 here is CASSYGTSGGADNEQFF. The CDR3 coding sequence is TGTGCCAGCAGTTATGGGACTAGCGGGGGGGCCGACAATGAGCAGTTCTTC.

The chain carries TRBV7-6 and TRBJ2-3; TRBD1 aligns across 8 bases. The germline V gene encodes CDR1 SGHVS and CDR2 FNYEAQ. The J segment lost 1 base and the V segment lost 5 bases, leaving 14 bases of the junction unmatched. The CDR3 loop spans 18 amino acids. CDR3 bases: TGTGCCAGCAGCACTACTCCGGGACAGGCCTTGGGCACAGATACGCAGTATTTT. It is translated as CASSTTPGQALGTDTQYF.

This clonotype has a count of ten or more. The rearrangement links TRBV7-3 to TRBJ2-4; a possible D gene is TRBD1 (5 bases). CDR1 SGHTA and CDR2 FQGTGA come from the germline V gene. Between the trimmed V and J ends, which lost 5 bases and 1 base, there was a span of 12 bases. CDR3 length equals 15 residues. This CDR3 reads CASSQNQGAKNIQYF. DNA of the CDR3: TGTGCCAGCAGCCAAAATCAGGGTGCCAAAAACATTCAGTACTTC.

The chain recombines TRBV28 with TRBJ1-6; TRBD1 agrees at 7 bases. V trimming: 4 bases; J trimming: 8 bases; junction bases outside the gene matches: 11. Looked up from germline, CDR1 is MDHEN and CDR2 is SYDVKM. The CDR3 is 16 residues long. CDR3 region: CASSSPPVDRDSPLHF. The CDR3 nucleotides read TGTGCCAGCAGTTCCCCGCCGGTTGACAGGGATTCACCCCTCCACTTT.

This clonotype was counted a few times. V gene TRBV28 combines with J gene TRBJ2-2; 7 bases agree with TRBD2. V was clipped by 1 base and J by 4 bases; unmatched bases: 6. Germline lookup yields CDR1 MDHEN and CDR2 SYDVKM. This CDR3 has 16 amino acids. CDR3 sequence: CASSLLGGTGTGELFF. CDR3 nucleotide sequence: TGTGCCAGCAGTTTATTGGGGGGGACGGGCACCGGGGAGCTGTTTTTT.

Turning to this clonotype: One end of the junction fails to match germline, which may point to a read error. The rearrangement links TRBV10-3 to TRBJ2-7; possible D gene TRBD1, 6 bases. CDR1 is ENHRY, CDR2 SYGVKD, per germline. This CDR3 region has 14 residues. The CDR3 here is CAIGESGQGTEQYF. The CDR3 DNA sequence: TGTGCCATCGGTGAGTCAGGCCAGGGGACGGAGCAGTACTTC.

The chain couples TRBV5-5 to TRBJ1-5, with D possibly being TRBD1 (6 bases). V lost 1 base and J lost 5, with 13 bases in between. Per germline, CDR1 SGHKS and CDR2 YYEKEE (reference sequence). This CDR3 contains 15 residues. In DNA, the CDR3 is TGTGCCAGCAGCTTGCGGGGGGCAGGCGATCAGCCCCAGCATTTT. The encoded protein is CASSLRGAGDQPQHF.

In this sample, this clonotype turned up a few times. One end of the junction varies from germline; a read error may be responsible. The chain has TRBV4-1 and TRBJ2-1; possible D gene TRBD2, 7 bases. The V gene's germline CDR1 is MGHRA and CDR2 YSYEKL. The CDR3 contains 16 residues. The DNA of the CDR3 is TGCGCCAGCAGCCAAGTTGGGGGGGCCACCTATAATGAGCAGTTCTTC. Translated: CASSQVGGATYNEQFF.

There are many counts of this clonotype. The CDR3 protein is CASSQKSSSYNEQFF. DNA of the CDR3: TGTGCCAGCAGTCAGAAAAGCAGCTCCTACAATGAGCAGTTCTTC. V gene TRBV6-6 combines with J gene TRBJ2-1; the D is unclear. The CDR3 has 15 amino acids. The V end lost 5 bases, the J end lost 0 bases, and 11 bases lay between the germline ends. Germline V gene data show CDR1 as MNHNY and CDR2 as SVGAGI (reference sequence).

The V call is TRBV2, the J call TRBJ2-1, with 12 bases lining up with TRBD2. Trimming removed 10 bases from V and 5 bases from J; junction bases left unmatched: 6. Germline assignment: CDR1 SNHLY and CDR2 FYNNEI. The CDR3 has 14 residues. The DNA for the CDR3 is TGTGCCACCTTACTAGCGGGGGGTAACAATGAGCAGTTCTTC. As protein: CATLLAGGNNEQFF.

With regard to this clonotype: Relative to the germline gene, one junction end is altered; a read error may explain this. The chain carries TRBV29-1 and TRBJ1-2; TRBD1 matches at 10 bases. There are 15 residues in the CDR3. From germline, CDR1 is SQVTM and CDR2 ANQGSEA. CDR3 DNA sequence: TGCGGCGTTGACGGATCCGGGACAGGGGTGGATGGCTACACCTTC. Its translation is CGVDGSGTGVDGYTF.

Turning to this clonotype: A much larger clone differs by one base, so this may be a read error. The genes are TRBV20-1 and TRBJ1-4; 9 nucleotides match TRBD1. CDR3 length: 15 residues. Germline lookup yields CDR1 DFQATT and CDR2 SNEGSKA (reference sequence). Trimming at V came to 5 bases and at J to 4 bases, leaving 8 bases not matched to a gene. The CDR3 DNA sequence: TGCAGTGCTCCCCTGTCGGGACAGGGTAATGAAAAACTGTTTTTT. This encodes CSAPLSGQGNEKLFF.

The chain carries TRBV29-1 and TRBJ2-1; no firm D call. CDR1 SQVTM and CDR2 ANQGSEA come from the germline V gene. The V gene lost 3 bases and the J gene lost 3 bases, with 9 bases spanning the gap. This CDR3 has 13 amino acids. The CDR3 is CSVETVNYNEQFF. CDR3 sequence (DNA): TGCAGCGTTGAGACCGTCAACTACAATGAGCAGTTCTTC.

This clonotype was detected many times. The rearrangement links TRBV7-9 to TRBJ2-7, with 9 bases that match TRBD1. Germline V gene data show CDR1 as SEHNR and CDR2 as FQNEAQ (reference sequence). Losses at the gene ends were 5 bases for V and 6 bases for J; bases not matched to a gene: 8. CDR3 length: 14 amino acids. The CDR3 DNA follows: TGTGCCAGCAGCGTCGGGACAGGGTGGACCGAGCAGTACTTC. It yields the protein CASSVGTGWTEQYF. Full variable domain (missing parts from reference TRBV7-9 and TRBJ2-7): DTGVSQNPRHKITKRGQNVTFRCDPISEHNRLYWYRQTLGQGPEFLTYFQNEAQLEKSRLLSDRFSAERPKGSFSTLEIQRTEQGDSAMYLCASSVGTGWTEQYFGPGTRLTVT.

The chain joins TRBV7-6 to TRBJ1-1, with D uncertain. Trimming took off 1 base at V and 7 bases at J, with 10 bases between the two ends. Germline assignment: CDR1 SGHVS and CDR2 FNYEAQ. This CDR3 contains 13 residues. CDR3 in DNA: TGTGCCAGCAGCTTAGATTTCAGCGATGAAGCTTTCTTT. Translating gives CASSLDFSDEAFF.

The genes are TRBV28 and TRBJ2-7; D is uncertain. Per the germline V gene, CDR1 is MDHEN and CDR2 is SYDVKM. The CDR3 extends over 14 amino acids. Trimming took 10 bases from V and 3 from J, leaving 19 bases between them. The CDR3 loop is CANTPPGFYYEQYF. The CDR3 bases are TGTGCCAACACCCCACCGGGTTTTTACTACGAGCAGTACTTC.

The J gene is TRBJ2-7, the V gene TRBV7-9; 8 bases line up with TRBD1. Per germline, CDR1 SEHNR and CDR2 FQNEAQ (reference sequence). CDR3 length: 15 amino acids. The V segment lost 5 bases and the J segment 2 bases; nucleotides outside the gene matches: 8. The CDR3 is CASSPRTGPTYEQYF. As DNA, the CDR3 is TGTGCCAGCAGCCCCCGGACAGGGCCGACCTACGAGCAGTACTTC. The whole variable domain, remainder taken from reference TRBV7-9 and TRBJ2-7, is DTGVSQNPRHKITKRGQNVTFRCDPISEHNRLYWYRQTLGQGPEFLTYFQNEAQLEKSRLLSDRFSAERPKGSFSTLEIQRTEQGDSAMYLCASSPRTGPTYEQYFGPGTRLTVT.

V is TRBV28 and J is TRBJ2-7, with D tentatively TRBD1 (6 bases). CDR1 and CDR2 from the germline V gene are MDHEN and SYDVKM. The CDR3 is 13 amino acids. V was trimmed by 5 bases and J by 0 bases, leaving 8 bases between them. CDR3 in DNA: TGTGCCAGCAGTGGACAGAGCTCCTACGAGCAGTACGTC. Its protein product is CASSGQSSYEQYV.